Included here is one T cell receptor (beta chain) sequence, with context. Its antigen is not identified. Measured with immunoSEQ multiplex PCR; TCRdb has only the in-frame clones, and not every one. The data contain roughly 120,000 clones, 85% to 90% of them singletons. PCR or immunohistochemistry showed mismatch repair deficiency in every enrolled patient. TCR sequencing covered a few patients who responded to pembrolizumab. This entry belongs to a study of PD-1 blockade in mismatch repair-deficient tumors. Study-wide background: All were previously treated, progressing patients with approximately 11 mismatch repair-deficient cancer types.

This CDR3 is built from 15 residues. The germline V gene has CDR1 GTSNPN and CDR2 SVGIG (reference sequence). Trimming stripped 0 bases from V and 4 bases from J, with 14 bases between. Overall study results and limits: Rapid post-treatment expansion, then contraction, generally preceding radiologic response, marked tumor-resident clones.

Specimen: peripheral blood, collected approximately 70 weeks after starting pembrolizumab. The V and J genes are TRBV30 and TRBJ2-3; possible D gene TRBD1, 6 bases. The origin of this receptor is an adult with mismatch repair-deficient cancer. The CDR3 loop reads CAWSVKWAGADTQYF. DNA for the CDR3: TGTGCCTGGAGTGTAAAGTGGGCAGGGGCAGATACGCAGTATTTT.